A single sample is the source of the 21 T cell receptor beta chains below, sequenced in a study of blood T cell repertoires in COVID-19. Assay used: immunoSEQ multiplex PCR; TCRdb lists only in-frame clones, some missing. The profile shows over 250,000 clones, more than 75% of them singletons. Material for sequencing was PBMCs or T cells enriched from blood (not recorded which). All receptors come from a man between 60 and 75 years old who had recovered from COVID-19.

This clone was seen more than once but under ten times. The chain couples TRBV4-1 to TRBJ1-2; D possibly corresponds to TRBD1 (5 bases). Trimming shortened V by 1 base and J by 1 base, and 7 bases separated the two germline ends. This CDR3 region has 14 residues. Germline V gene lookup returns CDR1 MGHRA and CDR2 YSYEKL. As DNA, the CDR3 is TGCGCCAGCAGCCAAGTCGGGGGTAACTATGGCTACACCTTC. Amino acids: CASSQVGGNYGYTF.

The rearrangement joins TRBV29-1 to TRBJ2-2; 10 bases agree with TRBD2. The CDR3 loop spans 14 amino acids. CDR1 SQVTM and CDR2 ANQGSEA come from the germline V gene. The CDR3 sequence: CGSSGREHTGELFF. In nucleotides, the CDR3 is TGCGGTTCTAGCGGGAGAGAGCACACCGGGGAGCTGTTTTTT.

V is TRBV12-3 or TRBV12-4 and J is TRBJ2-7, with a tentative D call TRBD2 (7 bases). V lost 11 bases to trimming and J lost 2 bases, with 16 bases between them. CDR3 size: 13 residues. CDR3 DNA sequence: TGTGCCGTCAGCGGGGAGGGGGCCTACGAGCAGTACTTC. This gives the protein CAVSGEGAYEQYF.

Concerning this clone: Other DNA sequences of this sample code for an identical CDR3. The V gene is TRBV30, the J gene TRBJ1-1; 7 bases align to TRBD1. Germline V gene lookup returns CDR1 GTSNPN and CDR2 SVGIG (reference sequence). This CDR3 spans 13 amino acids. V gave up 2 bases and J gave up 2 bases; unmatched junction bases: 2. This chain's CDR3 is CAWSRQGNTEAFF. DNA for the CDR3: TGTGCCTGGAGTAGACAGGGAAACACTGAAGCTTTCTTT. The complete variable domain, with remaining parts taken from reference TRBV30 and TRBJ1-1, reads SQTIHQWPATLVQPVGSPLSLECTVEGTSNPNLYWYRQAAGRGLQLLFYSVGIGQISSEVPQNLSASRPQDRQFILSSKKLLLSDSGFYLCAWSRQGNTEAFFGQGTRLTVV.

The chain couples TRBV7-8 to TRBJ2-7; the match to TRBD1 covers 7 bases. The CDR3 loop spans 13 amino acids. The V and J ends lost 4 bases and 5 bases, in that order; junction bases with no gene match: 5. The germline V gene has CDR1 SGHVS and CDR2 FQNEAQ. The CDR3 region is CASSYRGLDEQYF. The DNA of the CDR3 is TGTGCCAGCAGCTACAGGGGTTTGGACGAGCAGTACTTC.

This clone has more than one count but fewer than ten. The genes are TRBV24-1 and TRBJ2-3; D uncertain. Germline V gene sequence: CDR1 KGHDR, CDR2 SFDVKD. The CDR3 spans 11 residues. The ends were cut back, 4 bases at V and 5 bases at J, with 3 bases in the middle. In DNA form, the CDR3 reads TGTGCCACCAGTGACCTAGATACGCAGTATTTT. Translated: CATSDLDTQYF.

The chain has TRBV15 and TRBJ2-2; D might be TRBD2 (5 bases). Trimming removed 1 base at V and 0 bases at J, with 9 bases between. CDR1 and CDR2 (germline): LNHNV, YYDKDF (reference sequence). The CDR3 has 16 residues. CDR3 region: CATSRGTVANTGELFF. CDR3 nucleotides: TGTGCCACCAGCAGAGGGACTGTAGCGAACACCGGGGAGCTGTTTTTT.

The sample holds a few counts of this clone. CDR3 residues: CASSETGYGEAFF. CDR3 bases: TGCGCCAGCAGTGAAACAGGGTACGGTGAAGCTTTCTTT. The chain carries TRBV5-1 and TRBJ1-1; D is perhaps TRBD1 (6 bases). V was pared by 5 bases and J by 7 bases, with 15 bases between. Germline CDR1 reads SGHRS; CDR2 reads YFSETQ. The CDR3 is 13 residues long. Full variable domain (rest looked up from reference TRBV5-1 and TRBJ1-1): KAGVTQTPRYLIKTRGQQVTLSCSPISGHRSVSWYQQTPGQGLQFLFEYFSETQRNKGNFPGRFSGRQFSNSRSEMNVSTLELGDSALYLCASSETGYGEAFFGQGTRLTVV.

The chain carries TRBV6-1 and TRBJ1-4, with a tentative D call TRBD1 (5 bases). Germline assignment: CDR1 MNHNS and CDR2 SASEGT. This CDR3 spans 14 amino acids. V gave up 0 bases and J gave up 10 bases, with 12 bases separating them. The CDR3 nucleotides are TGTGCCAGCAGTGAAGCGCCAACAGGACGAAAACTGTTTTTT. As protein: CASSEAPTGRKLFF.

The V and J genes are TRBV6-5 and TRBJ1-4; D perhaps matches TRBD1 (6 bases). CDR3 length: 15 residues. The V gene's germline CDR1 is MNHEY and CDR2 SVGAGI. V was pared by 8 bases and J by 10 bases, with 23 bases between. The CDR3 is CASRVIAGARGKLFF. CDR3 in DNA: TGTGCCAGCCGGGTGATTGCAGGAGCCAGGGGAAAACTGTTTTTT.

The chain has TRBV6-5 and TRBJ1-6, with a possible D match to TRBD1 (5 bases). V lost 6 bases and J lost 10, with 16 bases in between. CDR3 size: 14 residues. The germline CDR1 and CDR2 sequences are MNHEY and SVGAGI. The CDR3 DNA sequence: TGTGCCAGCAGCAGCAGGTGGGGGGAGTCACCCCTCCACTTT. Its translation: CASSSRWGESPLHF.

CDR3 sequence reads: CASSAAGTGEQFF. CDR3 coding DNA: TGCGCCAGCAGCGCGGCCGGGACAGGGGAGCAGTTCTTC. The V call is TRBV5-1, the J call TRBJ2-1; 9 bases are a match to TRBD1. Germline V gene lookup returns CDR1 SGHRS and CDR2 YFSETQ. After removal of 4 bases from V and 10 bases from J, the junction contained 6 bases not matched to a gene. The CDR3 spans 13 residues. The full variable domain, completed using reference TRBV5-1 and TRBJ2-1, is KAGVTQTPRYLIKTRGQQVTLSCSPISGHRSVSWYQQTPGQGLQFLFEYFSETQRNKGNFPGRFSGRQFSNSRSEMNVSTLELGDSALYLCASSAAGTGEQFFGPGTRLTVL.

The count of this clone is one. CDR3 in DNA: TGTGCCAGCAGCCTCCCGGGACTGACACCAGGGGGCCAGTACTTC. As protein: CASSLPGLTPGGQYF. The V and J genes are TRBV5-4 and TRBJ2-5; TRBD1 is a possible D gene (7 bases). This CDR3 has 15 residues. The germline V gene encodes CDR1 SGHNT and CDR2 YYREEE (reference sequence). V lost 4 bases and J lost 10, with 23 bases in between.

V is TRBV6-5 and J is TRBJ2-2; 7 bases agree with TRBD2. The CDR3 has 15 amino acids. CDR1 is MNHEY, CDR2 SVGAGI, per germline. Trimming took 9 bases from V and 6 from J; bases not matched to a gene: 13. The CDR3 nucleotides read TGTGCCAGACCTAGGACTAGGGTGGTCCCCGGGGAGCTGTTTTTT. Encoded protein: CARPRTRVVPGELFF.

The rearrangement uses TRBV5-4 and TRBJ1-2; 10 bases fit TRBD1. The CDR3 sequence is 15 residues long. Trimming removed 4 bases from V and 6 bases from J; junction bases left unmatched: 9. Germline CDR1 and CDR2: SGHNT and YYREEE (reference sequence). Written as DNA, the CDR3 is TGTGCCAGCAGCCCTGTCGGACAGGGGGATGATGGCTACACCTTC. Its translation: CASSPVGQGDDGYTF.

This chain links TRBV19 with TRBJ1-6; possible D gene TRBD1, 5 bases. CDR3 length equals 14 residues. The V end was cut by 2 bases, the J end by 5 bases, with 7 bases between. In germline, CDR1 is LNHDA, CDR2 SQIVND (reference sequence). The CDR3 region has the DNA TGTGCCAGTAGTATAACAGGAGATAATTCACCCCTCCACTTT. The encoded protein is CASSITGDNSPLHF. Based on the CDR3 plus reference TRBV19 and TRBJ1-6, the full variable domain is DGGITQSPKYLFRKEGQNVTLSCEQNLNHDAMYWYRQDPGQGLRLIYYSQIVNDFQKGDIAEGYSVSREKKESFPLTVTSAQKNPTAFYLCASSITGDNSPLHFGNGTRLTVT.

The chain employs TRBV11-1 and TRBJ2-3; unclear D gene. The CDR3 is 12 residues long. Germline CDR1 reads SGHAT; CDR2 reads FQDESV (reference sequence). Trimming removed 0 bases from V and 9 bases from J, with 7 bases in between. CDR3 sequence: CASSLALRTQYF. As DNA, the CDR3 is TGTGCCAGCAGCTTAGCGCTGAGGACGCAGTATTTT.

This chain connects TRBV3-1 (or the pseudogene TRBV3-2) to TRBJ1-2; D may be TRBD1 (5 bases). With 4 bases removed from V and 2 bases from J, the gap between germline ends came to 17 bases. The CDR3 extends over 16 amino acids. Looked up from germline, CDR1 is LGHDT and CDR2 is YNNKEL (reference sequence). Written as DNA, the CDR3 is TGTGCCAGCAGCCGAGCGGGGCGGGGGTTAAACTATGGCTACACCTTC. Translation: CASSRAGRGLNYGYTF.

The chain links TRBV3-1 (or the pseudogene TRBV3-2) to TRBJ2-5; 9 nucleotides agree with TRBD1. This CDR3 spans 15 amino acids. In germline, CDR1 is LGHDT, CDR2 YNNKEL (reference sequence). Losses at the gene ends were 3 bases for V and 5 bases for J; bases not matched to a gene: 7. The CDR3 region has the DNA TGTGCCAGCAGCCAGACCTTGACAGGGGGGGAGACCCAGTACTTC. The encoded protein is CASSQTLTGGETQYF.

The chain employs TRBV30 and TRBJ2-7; tentative D call: TRBD2 (5 bases). V lost 4 bases and J 0 bases, leaving 10 bases between the germline ends. Germline assignment: CDR1 GTSNPN and CDR2 SVGIG (reference sequence). The CDR3 contains 13 residues. The CDR3 DNA is TGTGCCTGGAATCGGGGAGTCTCCTACGAGCAGTACTTC. Translation: CAWNRGVSYEQYF.

The rearrangement joins TRBV2 to TRBJ1-1; 9 bases match TRBD1. In germline, CDR1 is SNHLY, CDR2 FYNNEI. V was clipped by 8 bases and J by 5 bases; unmatched bases: 9. The CDR3 totals 14 residues. Written as DNA, the CDR3 is TGTGCCAGCGGGGGACAGGGTTTATTAACTGAAGCTTTCTTT. Translation: CASGGQGLLTEAFF. The whole variable domain, filled in from reference TRBV2 and TRBJ1-1, reads EPEVTQTPSHQVTQMGQEVILRCVPISNHLYFYWYRQILGQKVEFLVSFYNNEISEKSEIFDDQFSVERPDGSNFTLKIRSTKLEDSAMYFCASGGQGLLTEAFFGQGTRLTVV.